The source of this T cell receptor beta chain is a study of T-cell reconstitution after alpha-beta-depleted transplantation in children. Unique molecular identifiers were built into the TCRbeta library. MiXCR, applied by TCRdb to the PCR reads, yields one record per CDR3 protein. The table has under 350,000 distinct CDR3 sequences, nearly 10% seen once; the top ten hold about 9.5%. Germline lookup yields CDR1 SEHNR and CDR2 FQNEAQ (reference sequence). This CDR3 is 14 amino acids long. V lost 5 bases to trimming and J lost 0 bases; unmatched junction nucleotides: 3. The chain recombines TRBV7-9 with TRBJ1-1; 7 bases line up with TRBD1. This sequence was found in a human donor who donated a stem cell graft to a child with SCID. The starting material was PBMCs from the stem cell graft donor, obtained from the stem cell graft. In DNA form, the CDR3 reads TGTGCCAGCAGCAAAGGGGGCATGAACACTGAAGCTTTCTTT. Protein product: CASSKGGMNTEAFF. The full variable domain, its missing parts supplied by reference TRBV7-9 and TRBJ1-1, is DTGVSQNPRHKITKRGQNVTFRCDPISEHNRLYWYRQTLGQGPEFLTYFQNEAQLEKSRLLSDRFSAERPKGSFSTLEIQRTEQGDSAMYLCASSKGGMNTEAFFGQGTRLTVV.